Presented here are 24 T cell receptor beta chains from one specimen sequenced in a study of cytomegalovirus exposure and HLA in healthy donors (dated by TCRdb to 2015 to 2018). The receptor library was made with the immunoSEQ multiplex PCR assay. For the multiplex PCR, a mixture combining 60 forward primers for TCR Vbeta segments and 13 reverse primers for TCR Jbeta segments was used. In its TCRdb copy, this immuneACCESS table keeps in-frame sequences only and misses some clones. Where compared with another copy, unresolved V genes explain less than half of these, and the others have no known cause. The sample table holds about 190,000 clones, of which around 85% were seen once. The ten largest clones capture 3.5% to 4% of the sample. Sequenced sample: PBMCs. Receptor source: a man aged 50 to 60 in good health and CMV-seronegative.

This chain connects TRBV29-1 to TRBJ2-7, with 7 bases identical to TRBD1. This CDR3 has 13 amino acids. The germline CDR1 and CDR2 sequences are SQVTM and ANQGSEA. The J segment lost 3 bases and the V segment lost 4 bases, leaving 6 bases of the junction unmatched. Here the CDR3 reads CSVVGQSNYEQYF. The CDR3 DNA reads as TGCAGCGTTGTGGGACAGAGCAACTACGAGCAGTACTTC.

The chain uses TRBV5-1 and TRBJ1-6; 9 bases are a match to TRBD1. This CDR3 spans 14 amino acids. Germline values: CDR1 SGHRS, CDR2 YFSETQ. The V and J ends lost 7 bases and 9 bases, in that order; junction bases with no gene match: 8. The CDR3 protein is CASGSTGGSSPLHF. The CDR3 region has the DNA TGCGCCAGCGGGTCGACAGGGGGAAGTTCACCCCTCCACTTT.

The V call is TRBV27, the J call TRBJ2-5; possible D gene TRBD1, 5 bases. Germline V gives CDR1 MNHEY, CDR2 SMNVEV (reference sequence). The CDR3 sequence is 15 residues long. V lost 3 bases and J 5 bases, leaving 16 bases between the germline ends. The CDR3 here is CASSLSAWGRETQYF. The CDR3 DNA sequence: TGTGCCAGCAGTTTGAGCGCCTGGGGCCGGGAGACCCAGTACTTC.

This clone was recorded once. The J gene is TRBJ1-1, the V gene TRBV5-1; D remains unclear. In germline, CDR1 is SGHRS, CDR2 YFSETQ. The germline V and J ends were trimmed by 4 bases and 1 base, with 11 bases remaining between them. This CDR3 has 14 amino acids. The CDR3 loop reads CASSVPTSNTEAFF. As DNA, the CDR3 is TGCGCCAGCAGCGTTCCGACATCGAACACTGAAGCTTTCTTT.

This sequence joins TRBV7-9 and TRBJ1-2; tentatively, D is TRBD1 (5 bases). This CDR3 is built from 15 residues. Germline V gives CDR1 SEHNR, CDR2 FQNEAQ (reference sequence). V was pared by 2 bases and J by 2 bases, with 12 bases between. The CDR3 loop reads CASSLPGVANYGYTF. In DNA form, the CDR3 reads TGTGCCAGCAGCTTACCGGGGGTAGCAAACTATGGCTACACCTTC.

V and J are TRBV14 and TRBJ1-1; no reliable D call. The germline CDR1 and CDR2 sequences are SGHDN and FVKESK. V was trimmed by 1 base and J by 1 base, leaving 10 bases between them. CDR3 length equals 15 residues. CDR3 residues: CASSQAAGKNTEAFF. CDR3 sequence (DNA): TGTGCCAGCAGCCAAGCCGCAGGAAAGAACACTGAAGCTTTCTTT. The full variable domain, completed using reference TRBV14 and TRBJ1-1, is EAGVTQFPSHSVIEKGQTVTLRCDPISGHDNLYWYRRVMGKEIKFLLHFVKESKQDESGMPNNRFLAERTGGTYSTLKVQPAELEDSGVYFCASSQAAGKNTEAFFGQGTRLTVV.

The rearrangement uses TRBV7-3 and TRBJ1-2; D gene uncertain. The CDR3 loop spans 13 amino acids. Trimming took off 2 bases at V and 6 bases at J, with 10 bases between the two ends. Germline assignment: CDR1 SGHTA and CDR2 FQGTGA. The CDR3 loop is CASSLWPGDGYTF. For the CDR3, the DNA is TGTGCCAGCAGCTTATGGCCGGGAGATGGCTACACCTTC.

The CDR3 sequence: CASSPGGASYNEQFF. The DNA for the CDR3 is TGTGCCAGCTCACCTGGCGGGGCCTCCTACAATGAGCAGTTCTTC. This sequence joins TRBV18 and TRBJ2-1; D may be TRBD2 (6 bases). Germline lookup yields CDR1 KGHSH and CDR2 LQKENI. The CDR3 length is 15 residues. Trimming removed 3 bases at V and 0 bases at J, with 9 bases between.

A word on this clone: The sample carries other DNA sequences with the same CDR3. The chain employs TRBV11-2 and TRBJ1-5; D call uncertain. With 0 bases removed from V and 7 bases from J, the gap between germline ends came to 7 bases. This CDR3 spans 13 amino acids. Looked up from germline, CDR1 is SGHAT and CDR2 is FQNNGV. The CDR3 reads CASSLDRGQPQHF. CDR3 nucleotides: TGTGCCAGCAGCTTAGATCGAGGACAGCCCCAGCATTTT.

The V gene is TRBV21-1, the J gene TRBJ1-4; the table assigns TRBD1, which was not confirmed against the DNA. TRBV21-1 represents a pseudogene. This CDR3 region has 18 residues. The CDR3 DNA reads as TGTGCCAGCAGCAGAGGGGACAGGGTACTTCCAACTAATGAAAAACTGTTTTTT. Its protein is CASSRGDRVLPTNEKLFF.

The chain employs TRBV15 and TRBJ2-7; 8 nucleotides match TRBD1. V gave up 1 base and J gave up 12 bases; unmatched junction bases: 8. This CDR3 spans 13 amino acids. The germline V gene has CDR1 LNHNV and CDR2 YYDKDF (reference sequence). The CDR3 sequence: CATSRGETGGPYF. CDR3 bases: TGTGCCACCAGCAGAGGGGAAACAGGGGGGCCGTACTTC.

The chain has TRBV4-3 and TRBJ1-3; weak D call: TRBD1 (6 bases). V was trimmed by 1 base and J by 4 bases, leaving 11 bases between them. This CDR3 has 15 residues. Germline V gene sequence: CDR1 LGHNA, CDR2 YSLEER. CDR3 bases: TGCGCCAGCAGCCAAGTCTCAGGGGTCGGAAACACCATATATTTT. Encoded protein: CASSQVSGVGNTIYF.

The chain recombines TRBV5-6 with TRBJ2-2; 7 bases match TRBD1. The ends lost 4 bases at V and 3 bases at J; junction bases unmatched: 6. The CDR3 is made up of 15 amino acids. Germline assignment: CDR1 SGHDT and CDR2 YYEEEE. DNA of the CDR3: TGTGCCAGCAGCAAGGGACAGTGGCACACCGGGGAGCTGTTTTTT. Translating gives CASSKGQWHTGELFF.

This clone is a singleton in its sample. The genes are TRBV18 and TRBJ2-2; D may be TRBD1 (6 bases). The germline V and J ends were trimmed by 4 bases and 5 bases, with 14 bases remaining between them. The V gene's germline CDR1 is KGHSH and CDR2 LQKENI. The CDR3 consists of 15 residues. CDR3 loop: CASSLQATGTGELFF. CDR3 nucleotides: TGTGCCAGCTCACTCCAAGCTACAGGGACCGGGGAGCTGTTTTTT.

About this clone: Compared with germline, one end of the junction differs, possibly owing to a read error. The V call is TRBV4-2, the J call TRBJ2-7, with D tentatively TRBD2 (7 bases). The germline gives CDR1 LGHNA, CDR2 YNFKEQ. CDR3 length equals 16 residues. The CDR3 spells CASGQAGGATSYEQYF. The CDR3 nucleotides are TGTGCCAGCGGCCAGGCTGGGGGGGCGACCTCCTACGAGCAGTACTTC.

The chain has TRBV29-1 and TRBJ1-1, with 7 positions matching TRBD1. The germline gives CDR1 SQVTM, CDR2 ANQGSEA. The CDR3 extends over 13 amino acids. The chain's CDR3 is CSLVAGGNTEAFF. For the CDR3, the DNA is TGCAGTCTGGTGGCAGGGGGGAACACTGAAGCTTTCTTT.

The genes are TRBV5-1 and TRBJ2-7; unclear D gene. V was shortened by 4 bases and J by 0 bases, with 11 bases between the two germline ends. The germline gives CDR1 SGHRS, CDR2 YFSETQ. The CDR3 consists of 14 residues. The CDR3 sequence is CASSNRPSSYEQYF. In nucleotides, the CDR3 is TGCGCCAGCAGCAATCGCCCGAGCTCCTACGAGCAGTACTTC.

The chain carries TRBV21-1 and TRBJ1-1; the D call of TRBD1 is as the table states it, not checked on the DNA. TRBV21-1 is marked as a pseudogene. The CDR3 sequence is 15 residues long. This chain's CDR3 is CASSNSAGHSTEAFF. CDR3 nucleotides: TGTGCCAGCAGCAATTCCGCAGGGCATAGCACTGAAGCTTTCTTT.

The rearrangement links TRBV4-3 to TRBJ1-2; D gene ambiguous. Trimming removed 2 bases from V and 7 bases from J, with 17 bases in between. CDR3 length: 15 amino acids. In germline, CDR1 is LGHNA, CDR2 YSLEER. The CDR3 nucleotides read TGCGCCAGCAGCCAATCCGCTCAGTCGCCTGGTGGCTACACCTTC. It yields the protein CASSQSAQSPGGYTF.

The chain recombines TRBV4-3 with TRBJ1-6; D is ambiguous. Per germline, CDR1 LGHNA and CDR2 YSLEER. The germline V and J ends were trimmed by 4 bases and 0 bases, with 10 bases remaining between them. This CDR3 has 16 amino acids. CDR3: CASSRKASSYNSPLHF. The CDR3 DNA sequence: TGCGCCAGCAGCCGGAAAGCGAGCTCCTATAATTCACCCCTCCACTTT.

This clone came up once. The genes are TRBV6-1 and TRBJ1-4, with D maybe TRBD1 (6 bases). Germline CDR1 and CDR2: MNHNS and SASEGT. CDR3 length equals 13 residues. V lost 5 bases to trimming and J lost 4 bases, with 8 bases between them. This chain's CDR3 is CASSIGGNEKLFF. The CDR3 region has the DNA TGTGCCAGCAGTATAGGGGGTAATGAAAAACTGTTTTTT.

This clone was recorded once. V is TRBV18 and J is TRBJ1-1; a possible D gene is TRBD1 (5 bases). V was trimmed by 6 bases and J by 5 bases, leaving 16 bases between them. The CDR3 has 14 amino acids. Germline values: CDR1 KGHSH, CDR2 LQKENI. CDR3 bases: TGTGCCAGCTCCCCGTTGGACACGGTGACTGAAGCTTTCTTT. This gives the protein CASSPLDTVTEAFF.

This clone was seen a handful of times. This sequence joins TRBV6-5 and TRBJ2-1; 8 bases are a match to TRBD2. The length of the CDR3 is 15 residues. CDR1 is MNHEY, CDR2 SVGAGI, per germline. Germline trimming cut 0 bases from V and 4 bases from J; bases unmatched to any gene: 2. Here the CDR3 reads CASSYSRGEYNEQFF. CDR3 coding DNA: TGTGCCAGCAGTTACTCGCGGGGGGAATACAATGAGCAGTTCTTC.

This clone was found once. The chain couples TRBV15 to TRBJ2-1; D gene ambiguous. CDR3 length: 13 residues. V was cut by 3 bases and J by 9 bases, with 12 bases left in between. Germline V gene lookup returns CDR1 LNHNV and CDR2 YYDKDF (reference sequence). For the CDR3, the DNA is TGTGCCACCAGCAGCGCGCTAGGCGGTGAGCAGTTCTTC. Translated: CATSSALGGEQFF.